One sample yielded the 13 T cell receptor beta chains listed below, sequenced in a study of blood T cell repertoires in COVID-19. Sequencing was performed with immunoSEQ multiplex PCR; in TCRdb, only in-frame clones are kept and a portion is missing. The repertoire holds about 180,000 clones, with approximately 83% as singletons. Source material: peripheral blood. These receptors all stem from a woman in her thirties or forties with COVID-19, enrolled during active disease.

This clone occurred once. The J gene is TRBJ1-2, the V gene TRBV11-2; D might be TRBD1 (5 bases). V lost 1 base to trimming and J lost 3 bases, with 12 bases between them. CDR3 size: 15 residues. The germline gives CDR1 SGHAT, CDR2 FQNNGV. CDR3 in amino acids: CASSLAPTDYYGYTF. In DNA form, the CDR3 reads TGTGCCAGCAGCTTAGCCCCGACAGACTACTATGGCTACACCTTC. Filled out from reference TRBV11-2 and TRBJ1-2, the complete variable domain reads EAGVAQSPRYKIIEKRQSVAFWCNPISGHATLYWYQQILGQGPKLLIQFQNNGVVDDSQLPKDRFSAERLKGVDSTLKIQPAKLEDSAVYLCASSLAPTDYYGYTFGSGTRLTVV.

V and J are TRBV7-9 and TRBJ2-2; possibly TRBD1 for D (7 bases). V was cut by 8 bases and J by 1 base, with 14 bases left in between. Germline V gene data show CDR1 as SEHNR and CDR2 as FQNEAQ (reference sequence). The CDR3 length is 15 residues. The CDR3 is CASLPGGLNTGELFF. The CDR3 DNA sequence: TGTGCCAGCCTGCCAGGGGGGTTGAACACCGGGGAGCTGTTTTTT.

The genes are TRBV27 and TRBJ1-1, with 7 bases matching TRBD1. The CDR3 spans 13 residues. Unmatched junction bases numbered 4, after V lost 5 bases and J lost 4 bases. CDR1 MNHEY and CDR2 SMNVEV come from the germline V gene (reference sequence). This CDR3 reads CASSLAGGTEAFF. CDR3 sequence (DNA): TGTGCCAGCAGTCTAGCAGGGGGCACTGAAGCTTTCTTT.

This chain uses TRBV18 with TRBJ2-3; 11 bases match TRBD2. Germline CDR1 and CDR2: KGHSH and LQKENI. The CDR3 runs to 17 residues. Trimming cost V 0 bases and J 1 base; bases outside gene matches: 3. CDR3 in amino acids: CASSPPGTSGRTDTQYF. In DNA form, the CDR3 reads TGTGCCAGCTCACCACCCGGGACTAGCGGTCGCACAGATACGCAGTATTTT.

The chain is built from TRBV19 and TRBJ1-2; 8 positions agree with TRBD1. Germline trimming cut 5 bases from V and 3 bases from J; bases unmatched to any gene: 11. Germline V gives CDR1 LNHDA, CDR2 SQIVND (reference sequence). There are 16 residues in the CDR3. CDR3 loop: CASSETGVGIYYGYTF. In nucleotides, the CDR3 is TGTGCCAGTAGTGAGACAGGGGTCGGGATATACTATGGCTACACCTTC.

The genes are TRBV4-2 and TRBJ1-2; D is unresolved. Looked up from germline, CDR1 is LGHNA and CDR2 is YNFKEQ. V was pared by 7 bases and J by 8 bases, with 20 bases between. The CDR3 covers 14 residues. The CDR3 DNA sequence: TGTGCCAGCACCTCACTGGATGGCACCGGGGGCTACACCTTC. Translation gives CASTSLDGTGGYTF.

The chain carries TRBV9 and TRBJ2-1; 9 bases map to TRBD2. The germline CDR1 and CDR2 sequences are SGDLS and YYNGEE. V lost 2 bases and J lost 7; bases outside the gene matches: 7. This CDR3 region has 15 residues. The chain's CDR3 is CASSVNSGGPNEQFF. The CDR3 bases are TGTGCCAGCAGCGTTAATAGCGGGGGACCAAATGAGCAGTTCTTC.

The count of this clone is one. The chain combines TRBV7-9 with TRBJ2-1; 8 bases are shared with TRBD1. This CDR3 is built from 19 residues. The germline V gene encodes CDR1 SEHNR and CDR2 FQNEAQ (reference sequence). Losses at the gene ends were 2 bases for V and 2 bases for J; bases not matched to a gene: 14. CDR3 residues: CASSLMDRETDVTYNEQFF. The CDR3 DNA reads as TGTGCCAGCAGCTTAATGGACAGGGAGACGGACGTTACCTACAATGAGCAGTTCTTC.

This sequence joins TRBV3-1 (or the pseudogene TRBV3-2) and TRBJ2-7, with 7 bases lining up with TRBD1. J was trimmed by 7 bases and V by 0 bases; bases with no gene match: 9. The CDR3 is 15 residues long. The germline gives CDR1 LGHDT, CDR2 YNNKEL (reference sequence). In nucleotides, the CDR3 is TGTGCCAGCAGCCAAGAGCGGCAGGGGGTGGAAGAGCAGTACTTC. The encoded protein is CASSQERQGVEEQYF.

As DNA, the CDR3 is TGTGCCAGCAGCGCCCCAGGGTGGGGCGACTCTGAAGCTTTCTTT. It codes for CASSAPGWGDSEAFF. This rearrangement joins TRBV9 to TRBJ1-1; D might be TRBD1 (5 bases). V dropped 3 bases and J dropped 6 bases, with 18 bases sitting between them. This CDR3 comprises 15 residues. Germline V gene lookup returns CDR1 SGDLS and CDR2 YYNGEE.

The chain uses TRBV6-4 and TRBJ1-1; D is ambiguous. The V and J ends lost 4 bases and 0 bases respectively, with 6 bases between them. This CDR3 comprises 13 residues. Germline V gene sequence: CDR1 MRHNA, CDR2 SNTAGT. CDR3 nucleotides: TGTGCCAGCAGTGCGCAGATGAACACTGAAGCTTTCTTT. This sequence encodes CASSAQMNTEAFF.

The rearrangement joins TRBV14 to TRBJ1-6; D remains unclear. Trimming took off 0 bases at V and 9 bases at J, with 6 bases between the two ends. From germline, CDR1 is SGHDN and CDR2 FVKESK. This CDR3 spans 13 amino acids. The CDR3 DNA follows: TGTGCCAGCAGCCAAGAAGCGTTTTCACCCCTCCACTTT. Protein: CASSQEAFSPLHF.

The chain is built from TRBV3-1 (or the pseudogene TRBV3-2) and TRBJ1-1; D is uncertain. This CDR3 contains 13 residues. V was clipped by 3 bases and J by 0 bases, with 5 bases between them. Germline CDR1 is LGHDT and CDR2 is YNNKEL (reference sequence). CDR3 residues: CASSQGLNTEAFF. DNA for the CDR3: TGTGCCAGCAGCCAGGGCCTGAACACTGAAGCTTTCTTT.